This TCR beta chain was profiled in a study of T cells in Graves' hyperthyroidism and ophthalmopathy. TCR beta CDR3 region amplification was performed from RNA transcripts. RT-PCR in the first round (using the HTBI primer set) targeted the TCR CDR3. TCRdb ran MiXCR on the multiplex PCR reads and lists one entry per CDR3 protein. This sample carries 450,000 to 700,000 distinct CDR3 sequences, roughly 50% of them seen once, and the ten largest clones take 15% to 20%. General study findings and limits: From stable hyperthyroidism, ophthalmopathy was set apart by a 13 V-J model.

The germline V gene encodes CDR1 MNHEY and CDR2 SVGAGI. The CDR3 extends over 16 amino acids. V trimming: 5 bases; J trimming: 0 bases; junction bases outside the gene matches: 9. This clonotype was observed at least ten times. Its specificity is not known. This receptor was obtained from an adult woman with Graves' disease, either hyperthyroidism or ophthalmopathy (not recorded which). V and J are TRBV6-5 and TRBJ2-7; TRBD2 matches 8 bases. Sequencing was carried out using peripheral blood or thyroid tissue (not recorded which). In DNA form, the CDR3 reads TGTGCCAGCAGTACAACGAGGACTAGCAACTCCTACGAGCAGTACTTC. It is translated as CASSTTRTSNSYEQYF.